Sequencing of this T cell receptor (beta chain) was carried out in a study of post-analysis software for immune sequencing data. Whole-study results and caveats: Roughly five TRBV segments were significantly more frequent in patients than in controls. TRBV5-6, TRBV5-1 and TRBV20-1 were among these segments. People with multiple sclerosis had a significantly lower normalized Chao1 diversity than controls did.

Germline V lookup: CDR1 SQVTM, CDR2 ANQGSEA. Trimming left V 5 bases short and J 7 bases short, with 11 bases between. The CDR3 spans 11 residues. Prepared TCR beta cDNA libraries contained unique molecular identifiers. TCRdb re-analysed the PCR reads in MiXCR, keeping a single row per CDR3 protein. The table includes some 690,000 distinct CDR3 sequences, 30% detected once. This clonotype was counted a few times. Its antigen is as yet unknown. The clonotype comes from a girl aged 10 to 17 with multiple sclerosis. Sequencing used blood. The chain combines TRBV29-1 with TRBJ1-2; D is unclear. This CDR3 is CSVRPRSGYTF. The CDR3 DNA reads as TGCAGCGTTCGGCCCCGTAGTGGCTACACCTTC.